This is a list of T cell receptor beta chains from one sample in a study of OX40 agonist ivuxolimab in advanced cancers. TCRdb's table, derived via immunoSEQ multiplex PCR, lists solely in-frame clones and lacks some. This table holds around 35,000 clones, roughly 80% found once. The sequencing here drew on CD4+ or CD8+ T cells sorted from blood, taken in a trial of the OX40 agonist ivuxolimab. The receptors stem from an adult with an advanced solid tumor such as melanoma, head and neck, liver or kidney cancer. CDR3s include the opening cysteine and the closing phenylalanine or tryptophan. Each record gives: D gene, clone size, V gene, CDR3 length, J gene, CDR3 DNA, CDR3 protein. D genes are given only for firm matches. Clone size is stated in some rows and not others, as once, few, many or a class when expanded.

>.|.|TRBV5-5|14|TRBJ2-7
TGTGCCAGCAGCTTGGGAGACAGACCCTACGAGCAGTACTTC
CASSLGDRPYEQYF
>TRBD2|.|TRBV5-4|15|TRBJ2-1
TGTGCCAGCAGCCGGGGACTAGCGGGGTTGGATGAGCAGTTCTTC
CASSRGLAGLDEQFF
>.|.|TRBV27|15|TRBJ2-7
TGTGCCAGCAGTCCTGAGGACGGACACTCCTACGAGCAGTACTTC
CASSPEDGHSYEQYF
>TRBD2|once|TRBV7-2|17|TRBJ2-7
TGTGCCAGCAGCCCCTGGACTAGCGGGGGGGCCCTAGGCGAGCAGTACTTC
CASSPWTSGGALGEQYF
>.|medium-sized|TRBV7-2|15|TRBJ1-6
TGTGCCAGCAGCCACCGATCTGGGAGTGATTCACCCCTCCACTTT
CASSHRSGSDSPLHF
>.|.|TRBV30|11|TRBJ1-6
TGTGCCTGGAGTGAAAATTCACCCCTCCACTTT
CAWSENSPLHF
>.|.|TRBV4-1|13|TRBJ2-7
TGCGCCAGCAGCCAAGGTATCCTGGACGAGCAGTACTTC
CASSQGILDEQYF
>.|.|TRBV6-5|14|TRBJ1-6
TGTGCCAGCAGGAGCGGGGGTTATAATTCACCCCTCCACTTT
CASRSGGYNSPLHF
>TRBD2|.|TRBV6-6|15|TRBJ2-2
TGTGCCAGCTCTCTGGCGGGAGGGAATACCGGGGAGCTGTTTTTT
CASSLAGGNTGELFF
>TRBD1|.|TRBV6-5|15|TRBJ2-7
TGTGCCAGCAGGGTTGCACAGGGGGCTAACTACGAGCAGTACTTC
CASRVAQGANYEQYF
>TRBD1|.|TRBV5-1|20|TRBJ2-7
TGCGCCAGCAGCTCTGGTCGGACAGGGGGGGTCGGAGGTGGTTCCTACGAGCAGTACTTC
CASSSGRTGGVGGGSYEQYF
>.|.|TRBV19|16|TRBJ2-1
TGTGCCAGTAGTATCGGCGGGACCTCCTCCTACAATGAGCAGTTCTTC
CASSIGGTSSYNEQFF
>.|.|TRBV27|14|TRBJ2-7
TGTGCCAGCAGTTTAGGCCGAATCTCCTACGAGCAGTACTTC
CASSLGRISYEQYF
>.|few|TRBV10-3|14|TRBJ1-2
TGTGCCATCAGTGAGTCGGCAGGGGTTCGGGGCTACACCTTC
CAISESAGVRGYTF
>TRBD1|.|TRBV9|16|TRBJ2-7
TGTGCCAGCAGCCCCGACGCTGGGACAGAGCTCTACGAGCAGTACTTC
CASSPDAGTELYEQYF
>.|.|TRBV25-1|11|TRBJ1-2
TGTGCCAGTTGGGGGAGTGGTGGCTACACCTTC
CASWGSGGYTF
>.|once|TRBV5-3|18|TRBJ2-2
TGTGCCAGAAGCCAAAAGGGGATTCGGCAGGGAGGCACCGGGGAGCTGTTTTTT
CARSQKGIRQGGTGELFF
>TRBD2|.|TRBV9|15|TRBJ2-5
TGTGCCAGCAGCGGATACGGGCAGCCGGGGGGGACCCAGTACTTC
CASSGYGQPGGTQYF
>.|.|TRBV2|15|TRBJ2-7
TGTGCCAGCAGTGAAGCGCAACACCGCTCCTACGAGCAGTACTTC
CASSEAQHRSYEQYF
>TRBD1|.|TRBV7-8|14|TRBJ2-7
TGTGCCAGCAGCTTGGGGACAGCCTCCTACGAGCAGTACTTC
CASSLGTASYEQYF
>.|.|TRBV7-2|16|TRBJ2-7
TGTGCCAGCAGCTTTGGAGGTGGGGTCCTTCTCTACGAGCAGTACTTC
CASSFGGGVLLYEQYF
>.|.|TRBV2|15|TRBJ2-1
TGTGCCAGCGCTCGCTCCGCGGGTCTAACCAATGAGCAGTTCTTC
CASARSAGLTNEQFF
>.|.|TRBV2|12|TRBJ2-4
TGTGCCGGGAAGGGTACCAAAAACATTCAGTACTTC
CAGKGTKNIQYF
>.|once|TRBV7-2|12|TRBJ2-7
TGTGCCAGCAGCTTAAGACTCTACGAGCAGTACTTC
CASSLRLYEQYF
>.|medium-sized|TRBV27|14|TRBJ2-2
TGTGCCAGCGCTCTGGGCGGCTTCCCCGGGGAGCTGTTTTTT
CASALGGFPGELFF
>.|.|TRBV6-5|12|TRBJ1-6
TGTGCCAGCAGGGGGACGACGGCACCCCTCCACTTT
CASRGTTAPLHF
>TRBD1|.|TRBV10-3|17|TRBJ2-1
TGTGCCATCAGTGAGTATGCCGCGGGACAGGGTGCGAATGAGCAGTTCTTC
CAISEYAAGQGANEQFF
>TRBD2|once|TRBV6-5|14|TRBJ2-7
TGTGCCACCAAGGGACTAGCGGGAGTCCACGAGCAGTACTTC
CATKGLAGVHEQYF
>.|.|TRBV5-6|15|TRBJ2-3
TGTGCCAGCAGCTTTTCGACAGCCCCGGGAGATACGCAGTATTTT
CASSFSTAPGDTQYF
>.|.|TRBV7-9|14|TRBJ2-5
TGTGCCAGCAGCCTCGCAGGGGCGTCAGAGACCCAGTACTTC
CASSLAGASETQYF
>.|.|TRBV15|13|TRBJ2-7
TGTGCCACCAGCGCGGACATCTCCTACGAGCAGTACTTC
CATSADISYEQYF
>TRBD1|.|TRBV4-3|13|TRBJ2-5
TGCGCCAGCAGCCAGGACAGGGATGGGACCCAGTACTTC
CASSQDRDGTQYF
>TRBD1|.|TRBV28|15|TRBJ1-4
TGTGCCAGCAGCCTATCGGGAGGGGGCAATGAAAAACTGTTTTTT
CASSLSGGGNEKLFF
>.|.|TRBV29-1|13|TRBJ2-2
TGCAGCGTTGGGAGGCCAGACACCGGGGAGCTGTTTTTT
CSVGRPDTGELFF
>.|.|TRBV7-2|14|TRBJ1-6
TGTGCCAGCAGCTTACCGGGAGGTTATTCACCCCTCCACTTT
CASSLPGGYSPLHF
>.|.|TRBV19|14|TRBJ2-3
TGTGCCAGTAGTATCTCGGCGGACACAGATACGCAGTATTTT
CASSISADTDTQYF
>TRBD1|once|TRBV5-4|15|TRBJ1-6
TGTGCCAGCAGCTTGGAGACAGGGGGCCCATCACCCCTCCACTTT
CASSLETGGPSPLHF
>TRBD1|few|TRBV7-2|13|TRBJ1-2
TGTGCCAGCAGCCTGACAGGGTCCTATGGCTACACCTTC
CASSLTGSYGYTF
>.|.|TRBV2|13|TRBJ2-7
TGTGCCAGCTTGACGGAAGGAAGGTACGAGCAGTACTTC
CASLTEGRYEQYF
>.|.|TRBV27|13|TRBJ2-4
TGTGCCAGCACACCTCATCCGGGATTCCCCCTGTACTTC
CASTPHPGFPLYF
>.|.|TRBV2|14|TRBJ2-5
TGTGCCAGCAGTGAACAAGGGGCAGGGGAGACCCAGTACTTC
CASSEQGAGETQYF
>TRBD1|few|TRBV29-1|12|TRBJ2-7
TGCAGCGCTCGGACAGGGGGTGGCGAGCAGTACTTC
CSARTGGGEQYF
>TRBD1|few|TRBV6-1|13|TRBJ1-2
TGTGCCAGCATCTCGACAGGGACCTATGGCTACACCTTC
CASISTGTYGYTF
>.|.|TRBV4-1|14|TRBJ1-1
TGCGCCAGCAGCCAAGATCCTATGAACACTGAAGCTTTCTTT
CASSQDPMNTEAFF
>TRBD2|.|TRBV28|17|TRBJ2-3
TGTGCCAGCAGTTTACCCCTAGCGGGCGGATTCACAGATACGCAGTATTTT
CASSLPLAGGFTDTQYF
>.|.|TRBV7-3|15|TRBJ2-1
TGTGCCAGCAGCTTAACGGGCCGCGTTTTGAGTGAGCAGTTCTTC
CASSLTGRVLSEQFF
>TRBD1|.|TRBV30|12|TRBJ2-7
TGTGCCTGGGACAGGGGGCGGTACGAGCAGTACTTC
CAWDRGRYEQYF
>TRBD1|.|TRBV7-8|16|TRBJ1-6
TGTGCCAGCAGCTTAGCTGAGGGGGCGAATAATTCACCCCTCCACTTT
CASSLAEGANNSPLHF
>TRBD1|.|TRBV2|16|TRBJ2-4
TGTGCCAGCAGTGTAACAGGGGTCGGGGTGGAAAACATTCAGTACTTC
CASSVTGVGVENIQYF
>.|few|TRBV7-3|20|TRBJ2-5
TGTGCCAGCAGCTTAAGGGGCGGGGGCCATTCGGGGCGGTTCCAAGAGACCCAGTACTTC
CASSLRGGGHSGRFQETQYF
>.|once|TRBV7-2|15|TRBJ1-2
TGTGCCAGCAGCTTATCTGGACAGACCGACTATGGCTACACCTTC
CASSLSGQTDYGYTF
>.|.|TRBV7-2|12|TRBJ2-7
TGTGCCAGCAGCTTAGAAGGAGGGGCGAAGTACTTC
CASSLEGGAKYF